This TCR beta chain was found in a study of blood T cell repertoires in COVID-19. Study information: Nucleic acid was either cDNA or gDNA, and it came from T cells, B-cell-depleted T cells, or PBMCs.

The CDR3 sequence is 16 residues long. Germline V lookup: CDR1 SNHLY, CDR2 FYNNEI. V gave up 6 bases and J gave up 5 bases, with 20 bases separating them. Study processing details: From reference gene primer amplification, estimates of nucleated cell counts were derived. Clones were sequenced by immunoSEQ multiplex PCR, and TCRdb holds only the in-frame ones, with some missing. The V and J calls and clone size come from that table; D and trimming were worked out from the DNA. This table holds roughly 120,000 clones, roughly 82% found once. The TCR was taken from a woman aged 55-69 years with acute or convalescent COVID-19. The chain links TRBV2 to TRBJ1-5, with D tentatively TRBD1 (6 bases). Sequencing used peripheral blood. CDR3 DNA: TGTGCCAGCAGCGAGGGGGTCCGCAGGGCTTATCAGCCCCAGCATTTT. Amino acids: CASSEGVRRAYQPQHF. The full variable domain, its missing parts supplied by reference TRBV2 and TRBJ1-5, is EPEVTQTPSHQVTQMGQEVILRCVPISNHLYFYWYRQILGQKVEFLVSFYNNEISEKSEIFDDQFSVERPDGSNFTLKIRSTKLEDSAMYFCASSEGVRRAYQPQHFGDGTRLSIL.